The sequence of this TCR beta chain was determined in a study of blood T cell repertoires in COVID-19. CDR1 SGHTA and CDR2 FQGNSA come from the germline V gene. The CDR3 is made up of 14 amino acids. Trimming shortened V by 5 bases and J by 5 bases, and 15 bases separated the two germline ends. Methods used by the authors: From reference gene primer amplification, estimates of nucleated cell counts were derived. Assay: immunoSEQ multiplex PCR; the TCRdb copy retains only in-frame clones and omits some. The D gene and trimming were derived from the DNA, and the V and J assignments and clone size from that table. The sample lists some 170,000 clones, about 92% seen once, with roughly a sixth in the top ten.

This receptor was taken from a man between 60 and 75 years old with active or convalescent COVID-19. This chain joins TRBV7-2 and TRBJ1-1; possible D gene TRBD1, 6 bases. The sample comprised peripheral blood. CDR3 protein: CASSPHMGATEAFF. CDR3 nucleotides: TGTGCCAGCAGCCCCCATATGGGGGCGACTGAAGCTTTCTTT.